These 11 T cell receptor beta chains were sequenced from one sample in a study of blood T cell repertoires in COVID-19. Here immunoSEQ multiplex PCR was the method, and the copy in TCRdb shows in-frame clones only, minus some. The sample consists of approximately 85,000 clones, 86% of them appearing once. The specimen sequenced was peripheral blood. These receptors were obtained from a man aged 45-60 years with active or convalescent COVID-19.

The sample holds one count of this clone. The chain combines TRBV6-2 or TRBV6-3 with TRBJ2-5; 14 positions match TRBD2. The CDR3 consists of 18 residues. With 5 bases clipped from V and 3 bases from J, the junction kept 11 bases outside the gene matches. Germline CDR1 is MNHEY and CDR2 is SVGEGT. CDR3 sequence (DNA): TGTGCCAGCAGTCCGACACACGGACTAGCGGGGGGAGAAGAGACCCAGTACTTC. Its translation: CASSPTHGLAGGEETQYF.

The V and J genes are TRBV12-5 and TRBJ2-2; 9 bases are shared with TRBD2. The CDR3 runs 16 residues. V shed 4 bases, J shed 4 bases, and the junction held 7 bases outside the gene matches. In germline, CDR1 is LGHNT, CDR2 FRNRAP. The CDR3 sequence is CASGSPAGGPTGELFF. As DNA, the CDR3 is TGTGCTAGTGGTTCACCAGCGGGGGGACCCACCGGGGAGCTGTTTTTT.

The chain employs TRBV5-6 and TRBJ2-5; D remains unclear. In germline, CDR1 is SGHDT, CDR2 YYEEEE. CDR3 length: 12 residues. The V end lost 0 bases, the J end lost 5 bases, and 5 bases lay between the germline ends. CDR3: CASSLGRETQYF. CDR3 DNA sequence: TGTGCCAGCAGCTTGGGCCGGGAGACCCAGTACTTC.

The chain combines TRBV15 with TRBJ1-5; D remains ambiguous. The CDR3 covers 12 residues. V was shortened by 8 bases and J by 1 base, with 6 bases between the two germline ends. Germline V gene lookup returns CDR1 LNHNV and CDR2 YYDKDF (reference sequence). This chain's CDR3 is CATEASNQPQHF. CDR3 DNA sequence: TGTGCCACCGAGGCCAGCAATCAGCCCCAGCATTTT.

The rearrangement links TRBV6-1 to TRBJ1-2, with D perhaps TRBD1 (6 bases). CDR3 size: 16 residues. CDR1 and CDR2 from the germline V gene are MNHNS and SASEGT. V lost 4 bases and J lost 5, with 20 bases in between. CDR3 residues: CASSARDKVTRYGYTF. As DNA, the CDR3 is TGTGCCAGCAGTGCCCGGGACAAGGTGACGAGGTATGGCTACACCTTC.

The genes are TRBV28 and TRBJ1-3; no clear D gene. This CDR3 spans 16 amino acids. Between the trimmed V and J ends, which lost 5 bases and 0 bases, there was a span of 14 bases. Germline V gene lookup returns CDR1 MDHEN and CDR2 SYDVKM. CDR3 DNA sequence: TGTGCCAGCAGTACGTCCCGCCAGGTCTCTGGAAACACCATATATTTT. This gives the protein CASSTSRQVSGNTIYF.

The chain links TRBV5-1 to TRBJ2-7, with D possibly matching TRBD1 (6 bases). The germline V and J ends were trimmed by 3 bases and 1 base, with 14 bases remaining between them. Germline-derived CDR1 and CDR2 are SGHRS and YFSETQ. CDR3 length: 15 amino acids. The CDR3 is CASSWSTGTSYEQYF. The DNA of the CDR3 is TGCGCCAGCAGCTGGAGCACCGGGACATCCTACGAGCAGTACTTC.

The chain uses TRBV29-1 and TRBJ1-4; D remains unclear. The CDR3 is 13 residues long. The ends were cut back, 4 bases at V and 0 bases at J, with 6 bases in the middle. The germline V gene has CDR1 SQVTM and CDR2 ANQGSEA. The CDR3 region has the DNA TGCAGCGTTGCGGGGACAACTAATGAAAAACTGTTTTTT. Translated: CSVAGTTNEKLFF.

CDR3 bases: TGCAGCGTTGACCTTGCGCCTGCCTACAATGAGCAGTTCTTC. Its translation: CSVDLAPAYNEQFF. The rearrangement uses TRBV29-1 and TRBJ2-1; D is undetermined. Per the germline V gene, CDR1 is SQVTM and CDR2 is ANQGSEA. CDR3 length equals 14 residues. The V end was cut by 3 bases, the J end by 2 bases, with 11 bases between.

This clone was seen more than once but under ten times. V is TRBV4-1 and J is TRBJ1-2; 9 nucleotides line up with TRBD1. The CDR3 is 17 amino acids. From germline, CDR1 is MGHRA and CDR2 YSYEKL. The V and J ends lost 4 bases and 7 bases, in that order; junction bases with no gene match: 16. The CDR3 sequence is CASSRVSGAQGAGGYTF. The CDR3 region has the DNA TGCGCCAGCAGCCGAGTAAGCGGAGCACAGGGGGCAGGTGGCTACACCTTC.

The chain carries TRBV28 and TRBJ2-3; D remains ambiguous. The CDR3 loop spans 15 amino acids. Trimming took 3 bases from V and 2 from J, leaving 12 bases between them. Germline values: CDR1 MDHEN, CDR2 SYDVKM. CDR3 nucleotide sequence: TGTGCCAGCAGTTTCTCTAGTCCTGACACAGATACGCAGTATTTT. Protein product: CASSFSSPDTDTQYF.